This T cell receptor (beta chain) stems from a study of OX40 agonist ivuxolimab in advanced cancers. Study information: The patients received ivuxolimab by intravenous route every 2 weeks at 0.01 to 10 mg/kg.

Clones were sequenced by immunoSEQ multiplex PCR, and TCRdb holds only the in-frame ones, with some missing. This sample has roughly 75,000 clones, with around 80% found just once. For this clone: Its antigen is as yet unknown.

General study points: Patients with a partial response at 0.1-3.0 mg/kg had among the lowest clonal expansion.

The material was CD4+ or CD8+ T cells sorted from blood, obtained in a trial of the OX40 agonist ivuxolimab. The clonotype comes from an adult with an advanced solid tumor such as melanoma, head and neck, liver or kidney cancer.

This CDR3 is CSVGDTGGETQYF. CDR3 DNA sequence: TGCAGCGTTGGGGATACAGGGGGAGAGACCCAGTACTTC. The chain employs TRBV29-1 and TRBJ2-5; 8 nucleotides align to TRBD1. This CDR3 is built from 13 residues. Germline V lookup: CDR1 SQVTM, CDR2 ANQGSEA. J gave up 4 bases and V 4 bases, and 5 bases lay outside the gene matches.